This T cell receptor (beta chain) is drawn from a study of blood T cell repertoires in COVID-19. The overall study: The analysed material was cDNA or gDNA that came from T cells, B-cell-depleted T cells, or PBMCs.

The CDR3 length is 15 residues. CDR1 and CDR2 (germline): SGHVS, FQNEAQ. J was trimmed by 5 bases and V by 5 bases; bases with no gene match: 9. Original processing notes: By means of reference gene primer amplification, nucleated cell counts were estimated. The repertoire was sequenced with immunoSEQ multiplex PCR; TCRdb's copy has only in-frame clones and lacks some. Clone size and V and J calls were adopted from that table, with D and trimming inferred from the DNA. The repertoire holds roughly 99,000 clones, with roughly 80% as singletons. Source material: peripheral blood. The V gene is TRBV7-8, the J gene TRBJ1-5, with 7 bases that match TRBD1. This receptor was obtained from a human donor in a cohort sampled during active COVID-19. CDR3 in amino acids: CASSPRDSEHQPQHF. CDR3 sequence (DNA): TGTGCCAGCAGCCCCCGGGACAGTGAACATCAGCCCCAGCATTTT.